The entry below describes one T cell receptor beta chain. The antigen is not known. This specimen belongs to a study of post-analysis software for immune sequencing data. General observations from the study: Comparison of patients with controls showed four or five TRBV segments more frequent in patients, TRBV5-6, TRBV5-1 and TRBV20-1 among them.

Prepared libraries of TCR beta cDNA carried unique molecular identifiers. MiXCR, run by TCRdb on the PCR reads, gives a single entry per CDR3 protein. The sample shows hundreds of thousands of distinct CDR3 sequences, under 55% of them seen only once. The CDR3 loop spans 15 amino acids. The germline V gene has CDR1 MNHEY and CDR2 SMNVEV (reference sequence). After removal of 6 bases from V and 12 bases from J, the junction contained 17 bases not matched to a gene. Sequencing used blood. The gene calls are TRBV27 and TRBJ2-7, with 10 bases matching TRBD2. The TCR originated in a girl between 5 and 17 years old with multiple sclerosis. This CDR3 is CASSALTSGQETLYF. The CDR3 coding sequence is TGTGCCAGCAGCGCCCTGACTAGCGGGCAAGAGACCCTGTACTTC.